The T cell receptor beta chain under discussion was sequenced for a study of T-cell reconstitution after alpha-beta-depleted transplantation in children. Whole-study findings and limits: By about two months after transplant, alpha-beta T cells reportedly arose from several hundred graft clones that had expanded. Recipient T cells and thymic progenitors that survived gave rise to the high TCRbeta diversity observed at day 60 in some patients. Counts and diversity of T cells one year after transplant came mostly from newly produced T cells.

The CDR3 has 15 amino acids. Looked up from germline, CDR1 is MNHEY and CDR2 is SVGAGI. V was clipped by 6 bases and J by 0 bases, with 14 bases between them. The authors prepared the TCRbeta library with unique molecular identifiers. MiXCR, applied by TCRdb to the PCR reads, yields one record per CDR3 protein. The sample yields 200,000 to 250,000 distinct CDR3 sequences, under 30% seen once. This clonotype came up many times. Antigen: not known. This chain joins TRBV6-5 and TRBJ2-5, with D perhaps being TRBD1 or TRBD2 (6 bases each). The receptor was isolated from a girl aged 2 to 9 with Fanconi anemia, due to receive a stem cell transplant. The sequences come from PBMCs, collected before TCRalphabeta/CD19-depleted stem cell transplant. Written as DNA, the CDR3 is TGTGCCAGCAGGAGACAGGACTATTACCAAGAGACCCAGTACTTC. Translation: CASRRQDYYQETQYF.